A selection of T cell receptor beta chains follows, all from one sample in a study of blood T cell repertoires in COVID-19. The method was immunoSEQ multiplex PCR; TCRdb's version includes in-frame clones alone and lacks a portion of them. This table has roughly 87,000 clones, approximately 86% appearing once. Specimen: peripheral blood. The origin of the receptors is a man aged 40-49 years with acute or convalescent COVID-19. Each CDR3 is given with its conserved first and last residue. Fields, in order: clone size, J gene, D gene, V gene, CDR3 protein, CDR3 DNA. A D gene is named only where the DNA matches it firmly. Size tells how often a clone was seen (once, few, many) or the class of an expanded clone, and some rows leave it out.

.	TRBJ1-1	TRBD1	TRBV19	CASSIVWDREEGTEAFF	TGTGCCAGTAGTATAGTTTGGGACAGGGAAGAGGGCACTGAAGCTTTCTTT
.	TRBJ2-6	.	TRBV6-2/TRBV6-3	CASSIRHRTSSQTF	TGTGCCAGCAGTATCCGCCACAGGACATCCTCCCAGACTTTC
.	TRBJ1-2	TRBD1	TRBV7-2	CASSLTPGQSYGYTF	TGTGCCAGCAGCCTTACTCCGGGACAGAGCTATGGCTACACCTTC
.	TRBJ1-2	TRBD1	TRBV9	CASSANRGRGYTF	TGTGCCAGCAGCGCAAACAGGGGTAGGGGCTACACCTTC
.	TRBJ2-7	TRBD2	TRBV27	CASRTSGRAKAYEQYF	TGTGCCAGCAGGACTAGCGGGAGGGCAAAGGCCTACGAGCAGTACTTC
.	TRBJ2-2	.	TRBV7-2	CASSLAGGNTGELFF	TGTGCCAGCAGCTTAGCGGGAGGGAACACCGGGGAGCTGTTTTTT
few	TRBJ1-3	.	TRBV7-9	CASSLVSSGSGNTIYF	TGTGCCAGCAGCTTAGTCTCCTCGGGATCCGGAAACACCATATATTTT
.	TRBJ2-7	.	TRBV5-1	CASSFEWGDEQYF	TGCGCCAGCAGCTTCGAGTGGGGAGACGAGCAGTACTTC
.	TRBJ2-7	.	TRBV5-1	CASSLSTPRYEQYF	TGCGCCAGCAGCTTGAGCACTCCCCGCTACGAGCAGTACTTC
few	TRBJ1-2	TRBD1	TRBV19	CASREGASTGSYGYTF	TGTGCCAGTAGAGAGGGGGCTTCCACCGGGAGCTATGGCTACACCTTC